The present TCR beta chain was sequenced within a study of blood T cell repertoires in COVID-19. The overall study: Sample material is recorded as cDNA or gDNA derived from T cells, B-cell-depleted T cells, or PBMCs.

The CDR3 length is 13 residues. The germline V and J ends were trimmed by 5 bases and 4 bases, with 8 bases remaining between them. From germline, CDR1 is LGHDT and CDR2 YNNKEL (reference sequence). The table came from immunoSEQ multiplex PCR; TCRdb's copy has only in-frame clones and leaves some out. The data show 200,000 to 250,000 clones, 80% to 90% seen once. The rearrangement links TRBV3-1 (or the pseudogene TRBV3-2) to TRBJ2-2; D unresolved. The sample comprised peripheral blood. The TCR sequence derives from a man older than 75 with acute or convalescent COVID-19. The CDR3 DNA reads TGTGCCAGCAGCTCCCCGGTCACCGGGGAGCTGTTTTTT. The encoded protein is CASSSPVTGELFF.